The 25 T cell receptor beta chains presented below share a single source sample, sequenced in a study of identical twins. MiXCR was run by TCRdb on the 5' RACE reads, yielding one entry per CDR3 protein. Of approximately 530,000 distinct CDR3 sequences listed, 20% to 25% are singletons. The same sample was also used in a study of yellow fever vaccine responses in identical twins.

The sequenced sample was CD4+ T cells sorted from blood. These receptors were collected from a woman aged 18 to 35 in good health.

This sequence joins TRBV10-3 and TRBJ2-7; the D gene could be TRBD1 or TRBD2 (5 bases each). Germline V lookup: CDR1 ENHRY, CDR2 SYGVKD. CDR3 length: 13 residues. The CDR3 loop is CATSIGDPSEQYV. The CDR3 bases are TGTGCCACCAGTATTGGGGACCCTTCCGAGCAGTACGTC.

This rearrangement joins TRBV7-2 to TRBJ2-1; D is perhaps TRBD1 (5 bases). Trimming removed 1 base at V and 4 bases at J, with 11 bases between. There are 15 residues in the CDR3. Germline V lookup: CDR1 SGHTA, CDR2 FQGNSA. This CDR3 reads CASSLVGARYNEQFF. CDR3 DNA sequence: TGTGCCAGCAGCTTAGTAGGGGCGCGGTACAATGAGCAGTTCTTC. Full variable domain (remainder filled in from reference TRBV7-2 and TRBJ2-1): GAGVSQSPSNKVTEKGKDVELRCDPISGHTALYWYRQSLGQGLEFLIYFQGNSAPDKSGLPSDRFSAERTGGSVSTLTIQRTQQEDSAVYLCASSLVGARYNEQFFGPGTRLTVL.

V gene TRBV6-5 combines with J gene TRBJ2-1, with 8 bases fitting TRBD2. This CDR3 comprises 15 residues. V trimming: 2 bases; J trimming: 8 bases; junction bases outside the gene matches: 8. CDR1 is MNHEY, CDR2 SVGAGI, per germline. CDR3 protein: CASSYTSGRGDEQFF. In DNA form, the CDR3 reads TGTGCCAGCAGTTACACTAGCGGCCGAGGGGATGAGCAGTTCTTC.

This clonotype was observed a few times. The chain recombines TRBV19 with TRBJ1-2; D unclear. Trimming shortened V by 3 bases and J by 4 bases, and 15 bases separated the two germline ends. The CDR3 loop spans 15 amino acids. Germline CDR1 reads LNHDA; CDR2 reads SQIVND (reference sequence). CDR3 loop: CASSIQTGPIYGYTF. The DNA for the CDR3 is TGTGCCAGTAGTATTCAGACGGGCCCTATCTATGGCTACACCTTC.

In this sample, this clonotype turned up many times. The V call is TRBV5-6, the J call TRBJ1-1; D is perhaps TRBD1 (5 bases). CDR3 length: 14 residues. Trimming removed 4 bases at V and 4 bases at J, with 14 bases between. Germline CDR1 is SGHDT and CDR2 is YYEEEE. The CDR3 DNA is TGTGCCAGCAGCGTTTTCGACAGCCCCACTGAAGCTTTCTTT. Translation gives CASSVFDSPTEAFF.

This clonotype has only one observation. The chain couples TRBV11-2 to TRBJ1-2, with TRBD1 matching 7 bases. The V segment lost 2 bases and the J segment 4 bases; nucleotides outside the gene matches: 4. Germline V gene data show CDR1 as SGHAT and CDR2 as FQNNGV. This CDR3 contains 14 residues. CDR3: CASSLNRGAYGYTF. The CDR3 coding sequence is TGTGCCAGCAGCTTAAACAGGGGCGCCTATGGCTACACCTTC. The full variable domain, with the rest looked up from reference TRBV11-2 and TRBJ1-2, is EAGVAQSPRYKIIEKRQSVAFWCNPISGHATLYWYQQILGQGPKLLIQFQNNGVVDDSQLPKDRFSAERLKGVDSTLKIQPAKLEDSAVYLCASSLNRGAYGYTFGSGTRLTVV.

The CDR3 region has the DNA TGCAGCGTTTTGGGGGGCCTTCGGGCGGGCACCGGGGAGCTGTTTTTT. This sequence encodes CSVLGGLRAGTGELFF. V usage is TRBV29-1 and J usage is TRBJ2-2; D could derive from TRBD1 or TRBD2 (6 bases each). V lost 5 bases and J lost 4, with 20 bases in between. The germline V gene has CDR1 SQVTM and CDR2 ANQGSEA. The CDR3 extends over 16 amino acids.

This clonotype has a handful of counts. The gene calls are TRBV7-2 and TRBJ2-5; D may be TRBD1 or TRBD2 (5 bases each). The CDR3 sequence is 15 residues long. V lost 2 bases and J 2 bases, leaving 12 bases between the germline ends. Germline CDR1 and CDR2: SGHTA and FQGNSA. The CDR3 region is CASSLTSGAQETQYF. The DNA of the CDR3 is TGTGCCAGCAGCTTAACCTCCGGGGCACAAGAGACCCAGTACTTC.

This clonotype has just a few counts. CDR3 residues: CASSLESRRVSYEQYF. The CDR3 region has the DNA TGCGCCAGCAGCTTGGAATCCCGCAGGGTATCCTACGAGCAGTACTTC. This sequence joins TRBV5-1 and TRBJ2-7, with D maybe TRBD1 (5 bases). The CDR3 consists of 16 residues. Germline V lookup: CDR1 SGHRS, CDR2 YFSETQ. V was clipped by 0 bases and J by 1 base, with 14 bases between them.

This clonotype has only a few counts. The chain carries TRBV2 and TRBJ2-1, with a tentative D call TRBD2 (6 bases). This CDR3 has 15 residues. Germline CDR1 is SNHLY and CDR2 is FYNNEI. Trimming cost V 4 bases and J 9 bases, with 19 bases left between them. CDR3 in DNA: TGTGCCAGCAGTGTGCGGGACGGCCCCGGGACTGAGCAGTTCTTC. This codes for CASSVRDGPGTEQFF.

Only a few counts were recorded for this clonotype. The V gene is TRBV5-1, the J gene TRBJ1-4, with a weak D call TRBD1 (5 bases). CDR1 SGHRS and CDR2 YFSETQ come from the germline V gene. Deletions cut 4 bases from V and 1 base from J, with 20 bases between. The CDR3 has 18 residues. The CDR3 sequence is CASSTGQLGRLTNEKLFF. CDR3 nucleotide sequence: TGCGCCAGCAGCACCGGACAACTCGGCCGCCTAACTAATGAAAAACTGTTTTTT. Complete variable domain (other parts from reference TRBV5-1 and TRBJ1-4): KAGVTQTPRYLIKTRGQQVTLSCSPISGHRSVSWYQQTPGQGLQFLFEYFSETQRNKGNFPGRFSGRQFSNSRSEMNVSTLELGDSALYLCASSTGQLGRLTNEKLFFGSGTQLSVL.

The table lists this clonotype with a few counts. The V call is TRBV4-2, the J call TRBJ2-1; TRBD2 might be the D (5 bases). The CDR3 runs to 12 residues. In germline, CDR1 is LGHNA, CDR2 YNFKEQ. V lost 2 bases and J 9 bases, leaving 8 bases between the germline ends. The CDR3 region is CASSQRTFEQFF. The CDR3 coding sequence is TGTGCCAGCAGCCAAAGGACTTTTGAGCAGTTCTTC.

This clonotype was counted a few times. J is TRBJ1-2 and V is TRBV3-1; D may be TRBD1 (5 bases). Trimming pared 1 base from V and 2 bases from J, leaving 5 bases between. This CDR3 has 13 amino acids. From germline, CDR1 is LGHDT and CDR2 YNNKEL (reference sequence). CDR3 in amino acids: CASSQGQNYGYTF. The CDR3 DNA reads as TGTGCCAGCAGCCAAGGACAGAACTATGGCTACACCTTC.

Only a few counts were recorded for this clonotype. V is TRBV10-3 and J is TRBJ2-1; maybe TRBD2 (5 bases). The V gene's germline CDR1 is ENHRY and CDR2 SYGVKD. The CDR3 sequence is 17 residues long. V shed 4 bases and J shed 1 base, with 17 bases lying between them. CDR3 in DNA: TGTGCCATCAGTGTTCAGACTGGGTGGACTTCCTACAATGAGCAGTTCTTC. Protein: CAISVQTGWTSYNEQFF.

V gene TRBV25-1 combines with J gene TRBJ2-3; D is uncertain. The CDR3 is 15 amino acids. V lost 5 bases and J lost 1, with 13 bases in between. Germline V CDR1 and CDR2: MGHDK, SYGVNS. As DNA, the CDR3 is TGTGCCAGCAGTCCTAGTGGGGTCCGCACAGATACGCAGTATTTT. It is translated as CASSPSGVRTDTQYF. The variable domain in full, with the rest retrieved from reference TRBV25-1 and TRBJ2-3, is EADIYQTPRYLVIGTGKKITLECSQTMGHDKMYWYQQDPGMELHLIHYSYGVNSTEKGDLSSESTVSRIRTEHFPLTLESARPSHTSQYLCASSPSGVRTDTQYFGPGTRLTVL.

This clonotype was seen repeatedly, ten times or more. V and J are TRBV3-1 and TRBJ2-3, with unresolved D. This CDR3 has 16 amino acids. The V end lost 1 base, the J end lost 0 bases, and 11 bases lay between the germline ends. CDR1 is LGHDT and CDR2 is YNNKEL in the germline V gene (reference sequence). CDR3 coding DNA: TGTGCCAGCAGCCAAGTTTTTGGCCCAAGCACAGATACGCAGTATTTT. This sequence encodes CASSQVFGPSTDTQYF.

The table lists this clonotype with many counts. CDR3: CASSQHSVDTQYF. CDR3 DNA sequence: TGTGCCAGCAGCCAACATAGCGTTGATACGCAGTATTTT. The chain recombines TRBV7-6 with TRBJ2-3; TRBD2 might be the D (5 bases). V lost 5 bases and J lost 6, with 12 bases in between. Germline V lookup: CDR1 SGHVS, CDR2 FNYEAQ. The CDR3 is made up of 13 amino acids.

The chain couples TRBV10-3 to TRBJ1-1; TRBD1 might be the D (5 bases). CDR3 length: 14 residues. Trimming removed 3 bases from V and 1 base from J, with 9 bases in between. The germline V gene has CDR1 ENHRY and CDR2 SYGVKD. In DNA, the CDR3 is TGTGCCATCAGTGACGGGGGAAGGAACACTGAAGCTTTCTTT. Residues: CAISDGGRNTEAFF.

This clonotype has a count of ten or more. V is TRBV12-3 or TRBV12-4 and J is TRBJ2-3; 9 positions match TRBD1. This CDR3 is built from 14 residues. J lost 6 bases, V lost 5 bases, and 6 bases had no gene match. This chain's CDR3 is CASSPGQGPDTQYF. The CDR3 DNA sequence: TGTGCCAGCAGTCCGGGACAGGGCCCCGATACGCAGTATTTT.

The V and J genes are TRBV10-3 and TRBJ1-2, with 7 nucleotides matching TRBD1. CDR1 and CDR2 from the germline V gene are ENHRY and SYGVKD. V lost 3 bases to trimming and J lost 8 bases; unmatched junction nucleotides: 9. The CDR3 spans 14 residues. DNA for the CDR3: TGTGCCATCAGTGACGCTGACAGGGTGAGAGGCTACACCTTC. The encoded protein is CAISDADRVRGYTF.

This clonotype has ten or more counts. The CDR3 DNA reads TGTGCCAGCAGCTTAATATCTGGAGATACGCAGTATTTT. Amino acid sequence: CASSLISGDTQYF. The V gene is TRBV7-8, the J gene TRBJ2-3; D gene uncertain. There are 13 residues in the CDR3. Between the trimmed V and J ends, which lost 2 bases and 5 bases, there was a span of 8 bases. CDR1 and CDR2 from the germline V gene are SGHVS and FQNEAQ.

A single count supports this clonotype. The chain joins TRBV9 to TRBJ1-5, with TRBD1 matching 7 bases. Trimming removed 0 bases from V and 7 bases from J; junction bases left unmatched: 4. Germline V gene data show CDR1 as SGDLS and CDR2 as YYNGEE. There are 14 residues in the CDR3. The CDR3 DNA follows: TGTGCCAGCAGCGTAGACAGGGGAGGCCAGCCCCAGCATTTT. Translation: CASSVDRGGQPQHF.

This chain joins TRBV10-3 and TRBJ2-6, with D perhaps assigned TRBD1 or TRBD2 (5 bases each). Trimming pared 3 bases from V and 11 bases from J, leaving 8 bases between. In germline, CDR1 is ENHRY, CDR2 SYGVKD. The CDR3 totals 12 residues. The CDR3 nucleotides read TGTGCCATCAGTGAAGGGACGTACGTCCTGACTTTC. This codes for CAISEGTYVLTF.

V and J are TRBV5-1 and TRBJ2-1; 9 nucleotides agree with TRBD2. J lost 3 bases, V lost 0 bases, and 4 bases had no gene match. The germline CDR1 and CDR2 sequences are SGHRS and YFSETQ. This CDR3 has 16 amino acids. The CDR3 DNA is TGCGCCAGCAGCTTGGTTACTAGCGGGCGCTACAATGAGCAGTTCTTC. Protein sequence: CASSLVTSGRYNEQFF.

A few counts support this clonotype. The chain is built from TRBV5-1 and TRBJ2-4; D perhaps matches TRBD1 (6 bases). The CDR3 has 14 amino acids. V gave up 3 bases and J gave up 6 bases, with 13 bases separating them. Germline-derived CDR1 and CDR2 are SGHRS and YFSETQ. CDR3 protein: CASSSGTTRNIQYF. The CDR3 bases are TGCGCCAGCAGCTCCGGGACAACTAGAAACATTCAGTACTTC.